This entry lists 32 T cell receptor beta chains sequenced from one sample in a study of regulatory T cells in long-lasting Graves disease. Building the TCR beta libraries relied on iRepertoire HTBI primers, and CDR3 regions underwent Arm-PCR. TCRdb re-called the multiplex PCR reads with MiXCR, one entry per CDR3 protein. The sample has about 530,000 distinct CDR3 sequences; about 16% are singletons. Time point given: newly diagnosed GD, antithyroid drugs for less than 3 months. PBMCs were the source of the RNA used for TCR sequencing. Separately, the same data were catalogued under a study of T cells in Graves' hyperthyroidism and ophthalmopathy.

Sample: peripheral blood mononuclear cells (PBMCs), taken at new diagnosis, from a patient treated with antithyroid drugs. These receptors were obtained from a woman aged 40 to 65 with Graves disease.

This clonotype was counted at least ten times. This rearrangement joins TRBV6-5 to TRBJ2-7; D gene uncertain. CDR3 length: 15 amino acids. Trimming cost V 3 bases and J 0 bases, with 12 bases left between them. Germline CDR1 is MNHEY and CDR2 is SVGAGI. The chain's CDR3 is CASSYGVTSSYEQYF. CDR3 coding DNA: TGTGCCAGCAGTTATGGCGTGACGAGCTCCTACGAGCAGTACTTC.

Regarding this clonotype: This may be a read error, as it is one base from a much larger clone. The CDR3 sequence is CASSLAGGRVTRGYEQFF. The DNA of the CDR3 is TGTGCCAGCAGCTTAGCCGGGGGCCGGGTCACCAGGGGCTACGAGCAGTTCTTC. The J gene is TRBJ2-1, the V gene TRBV11-2, with D perhaps assigned TRBD1 or TRBD2 (6 bases each). This CDR3 has 18 amino acids. In germline, CDR1 is SGHAT, CDR2 FQNNGV. The germline V and J ends were trimmed by 1 base and 10 bases, with 26 bases remaining between them.

This clonotype has at least ten counts. The chain is built from TRBV7-9 and TRBJ1-2; tentative D call: TRBD1 (5 bases). CDR1 and CDR2 from the germline V gene are SEHNR and FQNEAQ (reference sequence). The CDR3 has 13 residues. Trimming removed 5 bases at V and 2 bases at J, with 9 bases between. The CDR3: CASSPGQNYGYTF. The CDR3 DNA reads as TGTGCCAGCAGCCCTGGACAAAACTATGGCTACACCTTC.

This clonotype has a count of ten or more. J is TRBJ1-1 and V is TRBV6-5; D might be TRBD1 (6 bases). V was shortened by 0 bases and J by 0 bases, with 20 bases between the two germline ends. CDR3 size: 19 residues. Germline CDR1 and CDR2: MNHEY and SVGAGI. For the CDR3, the DNA is TGTGCCAGCAGTTACTCGGTGGGGGGCTTGGAGACGATGAACACTGAAGCTTTCTTT. It translates to CASSYSVGGLETMNTEAFF.

This clonotype was recorded a few times. The chain has TRBV5-5 and TRBJ2-5; D is uncertain. This CDR3 has 15 residues. CDR1 is SGHKS, CDR2 YYEKEE, per germline (reference sequence). With 5 bases removed from V and 5 bases from J, the gap between germline ends came to 19 bases. CDR3 amino acids: CASRSSLEPSETQYF. DNA of the CDR3: TGTGCCAGCAGGTCCTCTCTTGAACCCTCCGAGACCCAGTACTTC. The full variable domain, rest sourced from reference TRBV5-5 and TRBJ2-5, is DAGVTQSPTHLIKTRGQQVTLRCSPISGHKSVSWYQQVLGQGPQFIFQYYEKEERGRGNFPDRFSARQFPNYSSELNVNALLLGDSALYLCASRSSLEPSETQYFGPGTRLLVL.

This clonotype has just a few counts. The rearrangement uses TRBV10-3 and TRBJ2-1; TRBD2 aligns across 8 bases. With V trimmed by 3 bases and J by 7 bases, 5 bases remained unmatched. CDR3 length equals 14 residues. Germline CDR1 is ENHRY and CDR2 is SYGVKD. The CDR3 here is CAISEPGGRNEQFF. The CDR3, as DNA: TGTGCCATCAGTGAACCGGGGGGGAGGAATGAGCAGTTCTTC.

The gene calls are TRBV3-1 and TRBJ2-3; D is unresolved. Germline V gene lookup returns CDR1 LGHDT and CDR2 YNNKEL (reference sequence). CDR3 length equals 16 residues. Trimming stripped 0 bases from V and 5 bases from J, with 15 bases between. CDR3 amino acids: CASSQETRPSEDTQYF. CDR3 nucleotides: TGTGCCAGCAGCCAAGAGACCCGACCGTCGGAAGATACGCAGTATTTT.

The V gene is TRBV7-8, the J gene TRBJ1-6, with 7 positions matching TRBD1. The V segment lost 1 base and the J segment 3 bases; nucleotides outside the gene matches: 6. The CDR3 has 17 residues. CDR1 is SGHVS, CDR2 FQNEAQ, per germline. For the CDR3, the DNA is TGTGCCAGCAGCTTAGGCCCCGGACAGGTCTATAATTCACCCCTCCACTTT. It specifies CASSLGPGQVYNSPLHF.

Only a few counts were recorded for this clonotype. The gene calls are TRBV3-1 and TRBJ2-3; D is unresolved. Germline-derived CDR1 and CDR2 are LGHDT and YNNKEL (reference sequence). The CDR3 has 14 amino acids. With 1 base removed from V and 2 bases from J, the gap between germline ends came to 7 bases. The CDR3 region has the DNA TGTGCCAGCAGCCAAGCTGGGTCCACAGATACGCAGTATTTT. Translating it yields CASSQAGSTDTQYF.

In its sample, this clonotype was seen many times. This rearrangement joins TRBV20-1 to TRBJ2-3; the D is unclear. Germline lookup yields CDR1 DFQATT and CDR2 SNEGSKA (reference sequence). CDR3 length equals 13 residues. V shed 4 bases and J shed 2 bases, with 10 bases lying between them. The DNA for the CDR3 is TGCAGTGCTAAGGATGGGAACACAGATACGCAGTATTTT. Amino acid sequence: CSAKDGNTDTQYF.

The chain joins TRBV4-1 to TRBJ1-5; 8 nucleotides agree with TRBD1. CDR3 length: 19 amino acids. Germline values: CDR1 MGHRA, CDR2 YSYEKL. Germline trimming cut 3 bases from V and 0 bases from J; bases unmatched to any gene: 13. Written as DNA, the CDR3 is TGCGCCAGCAGCCAGCGGAAAGGGACAGGAGGGGTTAGCAATCAGCCCCAGCATTTT. Translation gives CASSQRKGTGGVSNQPQHF.

This clonotype was seen ten or more times. This sequence joins TRBV6-1 and TRBJ1-1, with D unclear. Trimming removed 6 bases at V and 1 base at J, with 9 bases between. Germline CDR1 reads MNHNS; CDR2 reads SASEGT. This CDR3 region has 13 residues. The CDR3 here is CASRPTWNTEAFF. As DNA, the CDR3 is TGTGCCAGCAGGCCCACATGGAACACTGAAGCTTTCTTT.

This clonotype was observed many times. This chain links TRBV11-2 with TRBJ2-1, with D tentatively TRBD1 (6 bases). V was cut by 4 bases and J by 10 bases, with 11 bases left in between. Germline CDR1 reads SGHAT; CDR2 reads FQNNGV. CDR3 length: 12 amino acids. CDR3 coding DNA: TGTGCCAGCAGCTCTAACAGGGACGAGCAGTTCTTC. Encoded protein: CASSSNRDEQFF.

This clonotype was counted ten times or more. The chain employs TRBV9 and TRBJ2-7; 10 bases line up with TRBD2. V dropped 0 bases and J dropped 6; count of bases not matched to a gene: 6. Germline assignment: CDR1 SGDLS and CDR2 YYNGEE. The CDR3 has 15 amino acids. In nucleotides, the CDR3 is TGTGCCAGCAGCGTAGAGGCTAGCGGGAGTGGCGAGCAGTACTTC. It encodes CASSVEASGSGEQYF.

A few counts support this clonotype. At one boundary the junction diverges from the germline segment, which might be a read error. The chain links TRBV4-1 to TRBJ2-7, with 9 bases lining up with TRBD1. Germline CDR1 reads MGHRA; CDR2 reads YSYEKL. This CDR3 has 16 residues. The CDR3 bases are TGTGCCAGCAGCGGCAAGGGCGGGACAGGGTCCTACGAGCAGTACTTC. This sequence encodes CASSGKGGTGSYEQYF.

This clonotype was seen repeatedly, ten times or more. This sequence joins TRBV7-9 and TRBJ1-2, with D tentatively TRBD1 (6 bases). The germline V and J ends were trimmed by 3 bases and 8 bases, with 16 bases remaining between them. The germline gives CDR1 SEHNR, CDR2 FQNEAQ (reference sequence). The CDR3 contains 14 residues. The CDR3 reads CASSFGQTTGGYTF. DNA of the CDR3: TGTGCCAGCAGCTTCGGACAGACCACCGGGGGCTACACCTTC. Combining the CDR3 with reference TRBV7-9 and TRBJ1-2 gives the whole variable domain DTGVSQNPRHKITKRGQNVTFRCDPISEHNRLYWYRQTLGQGPEFLTYFQNEAQLEKSRLLSDRFSAERPKGSFSTLEIQRTEQGDSAMYLCASSFGQTTGGYTFGSGTRLTVV.

Concerning this clonotype itself: Possible read error: a much larger clone is one base away. The J gene is TRBJ1-6, the V gene TRBV5-4, with D hard to call. The CDR3 is 12 amino acids. The germline gives CDR1 SGHNT, CDR2 YYREEE (reference sequence). CDR3 sequence: CASSSDYSPRHF. The CDR3 bases are TGTGCCAGCAGCTCCGACTATTCACCCCGCCACTTT.

Worth noting for this clonotype: The final CDR3 position lacks the conserved phenylalanine or tryptophan, pointing to a likely read error. The rearrangement links TRBV12-3 or TRBV12-4 to TRBJ2-4; maybe TRBD1 (5 bases). V lost 5 bases and J lost 0, with 17 bases in between. The CDR3 runs to 17 residues. The CDR3 bases are TGTGCCAGCAGTCCCCGACAGATTAATCTAGCCAAAAACATTCAGTACTCC. It specifies CASSPRQINLAKNIQYS.

The rearrangement joins TRBV20-1 to TRBJ1-1; D perhaps matches TRBD1 (5 bases). Looked up from germline, CDR1 is DFQATT and CDR2 is SNEGSKA (reference sequence). V lost 6 bases and J lost 6, with 14 bases in between. This CDR3 comprises 12 residues. CDR3 DNA: TGCAGTGCCCCCCTATGGGGCTCTGAAGCTTTCTTT. Protein product: CSAPLWGSEAFF.

As regards this clonotype: This clone may be a read error of a much larger clone one base away. The J gene is TRBJ2-7, the V gene TRBV11-2; possibly TRBD1 or TRBD2 for D (5 bases each). The germline V and J ends were trimmed by 8 bases and 2 bases, with 16 bases remaining between them. This CDR3 is built from 14 residues. The germline gives CDR1 SGHAT, CDR2 FQNNGV. For the CDR3, the DNA is TGTGCCAGCGGCCTACCGGGACGCCCCTACGAGCAGTACTTC. It yields the protein CASGLPGRPYEQYF.

This clonotype came up many times. The chain links TRBV18 to TRBJ2-2; D gene uncertain. V lost 6 bases and J 5 bases, leaving 10 bases between the germline ends. Germline assignment: CDR1 KGHSH and CDR2 LQKENI. This CDR3 contains 13 residues. As DNA, the CDR3 is TGTGCCAGCTCCCCAACAGCTACCGGGGAGCTGTTTTTT. Its translation is CASSPTATGELFF.

This clonotype was recorded a few times. V is TRBV7-9 and J is TRBJ1-5; D is unresolved. The CDR3 is 12 residues long. Germline loops: CDR1 SEHNR, CDR2 FQNEAQ (reference sequence). The germline V and J ends were trimmed by 4 bases and 11 bases, with 12 bases remaining between them. CDR3 protein: CASSSNGRTQHF. The CDR3 DNA reads as TGTGCCAGCAGCTCGAACGGAAGGACCCAGCATTTT.

This clonotype occurred many times. The chain is built from TRBV7-3 and TRBJ2-2; 10 bases align to TRBD2. Germline V gives CDR1 SGHTA, CDR2 FQGTGA. The CDR3 runs to 15 residues. Trimming removed 4 bases from V and 6 bases from J; junction bases left unmatched: 5. CDR3 residues: CASSSLAGVAGELFF. Written as DNA, the CDR3 is TGTGCCAGCAGCTCGCTAGCGGGGGTCGCCGGGGAGCTGTTTTTT. The variable domain in full, with the rest retrieved from reference TRBV7-3 and TRBJ2-2, is GAGVSQTPSNKVTEKGKYVELRCDPISGHTALYWYRQSLGQGPEFLIYFQGTGAADDSGLPNDRFFAVRPEGSVSTLKIQRTERGDSAVYLCASSSLAGVAGELFFGEGSRLTVL.

This chain connects TRBV30 to TRBJ2-3; TRBD2 might be the D (7 bases). CDR1 and CDR2 from the germline V gene are GTSNPN and SVGIG (reference sequence). V lost 0 bases and J 1 base, leaving 11 bases between the germline ends. The CDR3 covers 15 residues. The CDR3: CAWSVLRGRTDTQYF. The CDR3 DNA sequence: TGTGCCTGGAGTGTACTGCGGGGGCGCACAGATACGCAGTATTTT.

V and J are TRBV27 and TRBJ2-5; TRBD1 matches at 7 bases. In germline, CDR1 is MNHEY, CDR2 SMNVEV (reference sequence). With 6 bases clipped from V and 0 bases from J, the junction kept 7 bases outside the gene matches. The CDR3 covers 15 residues. The CDR3 loop is CASSPGTANQETQYF. The CDR3 region has the DNA TGTGCCAGCAGCCCCGGGACAGCCAACCAAGAGACCCAGTACTTC.

This clonotype appeared a few times. The junction and the germline gene differ at one end; a read error may be behind it. The chain recombines TRBV6-5 with TRBJ1-2; D unclear. In germline, CDR1 is MNHEY, CDR2 SVGAGI. CDR3 size: 15 residues. CDR3 in DNA: TGTGCCAGCAGTAACTCCCTGACGTTTAACTATGGCTACACCTTC. It yields the protein CASSNSLTFNYGYTF.

This clonotype was found a few times. Germline and junction disagree at one end, which may indicate a read error. V and J are TRBV14 and TRBJ1-1; TRBD1 matches 10 bases. This CDR3 has 14 amino acids. CDR1 and CDR2 from the germline V gene are SGHDN and FVKESK. CDR3 bases: TGTGCCAACAGCCAAGTTGGACAGGGGGTTGAAGCTTTCTTT. Translating gives CANSQVGQGVEAFF.

The chain couples TRBV29-1 to TRBJ2-3; 8 positions agree with TRBD2. The V segment lost 7 bases and the J segment 0 bases; nucleotides outside the gene matches: 9. Germline-derived CDR1 and CDR2 are SQVTM and ANQGSEA. This CDR3 contains 15 residues. Here the CDR3 reads CSAGAAGGSTDTQYF. The DNA of the CDR3 is TGCAGCGCTGGGGCCGCGGGGGGTAGCACAGATACGCAGTATTTT.

The chain couples TRBV4-2 to TRBJ2-7; possible D gene TRBD2, 6 bases. The V gene lost 6 bases and the J gene lost 5 bases, with 17 bases spanning the gap. CDR1 is LGHNA, CDR2 YNFKEQ, per germline. The CDR3 length is 14 residues. In DNA form, the CDR3 reads TGTGCCAGCAGAGAAGAGGCGGGATCCGACGAGCAGTACTTC. It specifies CASREEAGSDEQYF.

This clonotype was picked up many times. This chain connects TRBV12-3 or TRBV12-4 to TRBJ1-5, with D hard to call. The V end lost 6 bases, the J end lost 6 bases, and 12 bases lay between the germline ends. The CDR3 runs to 13 residues. Here the CDR3 DNA reads TGTGCCAGCAGCCCCGGTGCCGGTCAGCCCCAGCATTTT. Protein product: CASSPGAGQPQHF.

This clonotype was seen more than once but under ten times. The chain is built from TRBV20-1 and TRBJ1-2; TRBD1 is a possible D gene (5 bases). The V end lost 7 bases, the J end lost 6 bases, and 12 bases lay between the germline ends. The CDR3 contains 11 residues. Germline lookup yields CDR1 DFQATT and CDR2 SNEGSKA (reference sequence). CDR3: CSVRAGHGYTF. In nucleotides, the CDR3 is TGCAGTGTGCGGGCGGGGCATGGCTACACCTTC.

This clonotype was seen more than once but under ten times. The V call is TRBV19, the J call TRBJ1-6, with D perhaps TRBD1 (5 bases). The germline V gene has CDR1 LNHDA and CDR2 SQIVND (reference sequence). Trimming took 4 bases from V and 15 from J, leaving 16 bases between them. The length of the CDR3 is 13 residues. CDR3 sequence (DNA): TGTGCCAGTAGTACCTTGGACAAGGCCTTCCTCCACTTT. Translated, it gives CASSTLDKAFLHF.